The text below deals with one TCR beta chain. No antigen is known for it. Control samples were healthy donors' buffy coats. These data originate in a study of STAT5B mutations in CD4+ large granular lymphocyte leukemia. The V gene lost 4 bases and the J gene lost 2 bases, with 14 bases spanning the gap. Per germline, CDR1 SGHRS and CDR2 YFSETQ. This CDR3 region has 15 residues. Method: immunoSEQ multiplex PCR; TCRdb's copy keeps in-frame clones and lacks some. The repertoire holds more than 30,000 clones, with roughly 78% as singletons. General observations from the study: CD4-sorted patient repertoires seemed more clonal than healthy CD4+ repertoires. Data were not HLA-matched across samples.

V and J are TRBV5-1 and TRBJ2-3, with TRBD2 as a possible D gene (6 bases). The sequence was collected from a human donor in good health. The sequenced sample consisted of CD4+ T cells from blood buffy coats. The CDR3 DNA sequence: TGCGCCAGCAGCGTAACGGGGGTATACACAGATACGCAGTATTTT. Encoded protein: CASSVTGVYTDTQYF.